A single sample gave rise to the 9 T cell receptor beta chains below, sequenced in a study of blood T cell repertoires in COVID-19. This table comes from immunoSEQ multiplex PCR, and its TCRdb copy is limited to in-frame clones, with some not included. This table has more than 200,000 clones, 85% to 90% appearing once. The source material was peripheral blood. The receptor source for this set is a woman in her forties or fifties with COVID-19, enrolled during active disease.

This sequence joins TRBV7-9 and TRBJ2-7; the D gene is possibly TRBD2 (5 bases). Trimming took 4 bases from V and 2 from J, leaving 18 bases between them. CDR1 and CDR2 from the germline V gene are SEHNR and FQNEAQ (reference sequence). This CDR3 spans 16 amino acids. The CDR3 DNA sequence: TGTGCCAGCAGCTATCCTAGCCTTTTTGATACCTACGAGCAGTACTTC. It is translated as CASSYPSLFDTYEQYF.

The rearrangement uses TRBV19 and TRBJ2-1; 7 positions match TRBD2. The CDR3 runs 15 residues. Looked up from germline, CDR1 is LNHDA and CDR2 is SQIVND (reference sequence). Trimming took 7 bases from V and 0 from J; bases not matched to a gene: 6. CDR3 region: CASTPGLTSYNEQFF. The CDR3 region has the DNA TGTGCCAGTACCCCGGGACTAACCTCCTACAATGAGCAGTTCTTC.

The chain employs TRBV4-1 and TRBJ1-1; TRBD1 matches 8 bases. The V and J ends lost 3 bases and 4 bases, in that order; junction bases with no gene match: 7. Germline V gene lookup returns CDR1 MGHRA and CDR2 YSYEKL. The CDR3 has 15 amino acids. The CDR3 spells CASSQDHRGGTEAFF. CDR3 DNA: TGCGCCAGCAGCCAGGACCACAGGGGGGGCACTGAAGCTTTCTTT.

A few counts support this clone. This rearrangement joins TRBV13 to TRBJ2-3; the match to TRBD1 covers 7 bases. The CDR3 consists of 14 residues. V was pared by 5 bases and J by 3 bases, with 5 bases of the junction left unmatched. Germline values: CDR1 PRHDT, CDR2 FYEKMQ (reference sequence). CDR3 sequence reads: CASSEGQITDTQYF. The CDR3 bases are TGTGCCAGCAGCGAGGGACAGATTACAGATACGCAGTATTTT.

The CDR3 nucleotides are TGCGCCAGCAGTTGGGGGGGTGGGCAAGAGACCCAGTACTTC. The encoded protein is CASSWGGGQETQYF. The V and J genes are TRBV10-2 and TRBJ2-5, with 7 positions matching TRBD2. CDR3 length: 14 residues. Germline V lookup: CDR1 WSHSY, CDR2 SAAADI. J was trimmed by 2 bases and V by 5 bases; bases with no gene match: 5.

V is TRBV19 and J is TRBJ1-1; TRBD1 matches at 9 bases. Per germline, CDR1 LNHDA and CDR2 SQIVND (reference sequence). CDR3 length: 14 amino acids. The V and J ends lost 7 bases and 3 bases, in that order; junction bases with no gene match: 6. In nucleotides, the CDR3 is TGTGCCAGTACTCACGGGACAGGGTACACTGAAGCTTTCTTT. This translates into CASTHGTGYTEAFF.

V gene TRBV6-5 combines with J gene TRBJ1-1; no definite D call. The V gene's germline CDR1 is MNHEY and CDR2 SVGAGI. V was pared by 5 bases and J by 3 bases, with 10 bases between. The CDR3 is 13 residues long. The CDR3 region has the DNA TGTGCCAGCAGTCCCACAGCGGACACTGAAGCTTTCTTT. It codes for CASSPTADTEAFF.

This clone was seen only a few times. This rearrangement joins TRBV10-3 to TRBJ2-7, with no clear D. This CDR3 region has 14 residues. V was cut by 2 bases and J by 1 base, with 9 bases left in between. Looked up from germline, CDR1 is ENHRY and CDR2 is SYGVKD. CDR3 amino acids: CAISETGFSYEQYF. CDR3 bases: TGTGCCATCAGTGAGACCGGTTTTTCCTACGAGCAGTACTTC.

The chain couples TRBV5-4 to TRBJ2-7, with 9 positions matching TRBD2. In germline, CDR1 is SGHNT, CDR2 YYREEE (reference sequence). V lost 1 base, J lost 6 bases, and 8 bases stayed unmatched. This CDR3 has 15 amino acids. CDR3 amino acids: CASSLRGGGAPEQYV. CDR3 nucleotide sequence: TGTGCCAGCAGCTTGAGGGGCGGGGGGGCCCCCGAGCAGTACGTC.